A single sample is the source of the 22 T cell receptor beta chains below, sequenced in a study of somatic mutations in cytotoxic T cells in rheumatoid arthritis. Profiled with immunoSEQ multiplex PCR; TCRdb holds only in-frame clones, not every one. The repertoire holds 10,000 to 15,000 clones, 75% to 80% seen once, with under 25% in the top ten. The sample taken for sequencing was CD8+ T cells sorted from blood. The receptors were sampled from an adult with rheumatoid arthritis.

The chain recombines TRBV7-2 with TRBJ2-7; TRBD2 is a possible D gene (6 bases). Trimming pared 1 base from V and 1 base from J, leaving 11 bases between. The CDR3 sequence is 15 residues long. Per the germline V gene, CDR1 is SGHTA and CDR2 is FQGNSA. The CDR3 protein is CASSLVVSGSYEQYF. The CDR3, as DNA: TGTGCCAGCAGCTTAGTGGTTAGCGGATCCTACGAGCAGTACTTC.

The gene calls are TRBV4-1 and TRBJ2-3; 10 bases agree with TRBD2. The ends lost 1 base at V and 5 bases at J; junction bases unmatched: 18. This CDR3 is 20 amino acids long. CDR1 and CDR2 from the germline V gene are MGHRA and YSYEKL. The CDR3 loop reads CASSQGEAGGSFGGGDTQYF. The CDR3 DNA is TGCGCCAGCAGCCAAGGTGAAGCGGGAGGGAGCTTCGGAGGGGGAGATACGCAGTATTTT.

The gene calls are TRBV6-4 and TRBJ2-3; D may be TRBD1 or TRBD2 (6 bases each). CDR1 and CDR2 (germline): MRHNA, SNTAGT. V dropped 7 bases and J dropped 1 base, with 15 bases sitting between them. The CDR3 is 15 residues long. Written as DNA, the CDR3 is TGTGCCAGCAAACCTAGGGGGGATTGCACAGATACGCAGTATTTT. Its translation: CASKPRGDCTDTQYF.

The V call is TRBV5-1, the J call TRBJ2-7; D could derive from TRBD1 or TRBD2 (5 bases each). There are 17 residues in the CDR3. Germline CDR1 and CDR2: SGHRS and YFSETQ. Trimming shortened V by 3 bases and J by 6 bases, and 25 bases separated the two germline ends. CDR3 nucleotide sequence: TGCGCCAGCAGCTCCTACCCGGGACCCCCGTGTTATGTCGAGCAGTACTTC. Translated, it gives CASSSYPGPPCYVEQYF.

The chain has TRBV27 and TRBJ1-1; tentatively, D is TRBD1 (5 bases). V gave up 3 bases and J gave up 4 bases, with 12 bases separating them. CDR1 MNHEY and CDR2 SMNVEV come from the germline V gene (reference sequence). This CDR3 is built from 14 residues. CDR3 region: CASSFTGATTEAFF. The CDR3, as DNA: TGTGCCAGCAGTTTCACAGGAGCGACCACTGAAGCTTTCTTT.

This sequence joins TRBV5-6 and TRBJ2-5, with 12 positions matching TRBD2. With 2 bases clipped from V and 6 bases from J, the junction kept 5 bases outside the gene matches. The V gene's germline CDR1 is SGHDT and CDR2 YYEEEE. The CDR3 has 15 amino acids. The CDR3 nucleotides are TGTGCCAGCAGCTTTCCTAGCGGGAGGGGGAAGACCCAGTACTTC. Its protein product is CASSFPSGRGKTQYF.

The rearrangement links TRBV7-9 to TRBJ2-7; possibly TRBD1 or TRBD2 for D (5 bases each). CDR1 SEHNR and CDR2 FQNEAQ come from the germline V gene (reference sequence). Trimming took 5 bases from V and 7 from J, leaving 18 bases between them. This CDR3 spans 14 amino acids. The CDR3 protein is CASSRRDQPREQYF. DNA for the CDR3: TGTGCCAGCAGCCGACGGGACCAACCGCGGGAGCAGTACTTC.

This chain joins TRBV28 and TRBJ2-1; 7 nucleotides line up with TRBD2. Germline CDR1 is MDHEN and CDR2 is SYDVKM. The J segment lost 5 bases and the V segment lost 3 bases, leaving 10 bases of the junction unmatched. CDR3 length: 16 residues. This chain's CDR3 is CASSFPGLAEDNEQFF. CDR3 DNA: TGTGCCAGCAGTTTTCCTGGGCTAGCGGAAGACAATGAGCAGTTCTTC.

The chain's CDR3 is CASSLAVGLSLGEQYF. CDR3 sequence (DNA): TGTGCCAGCAGCTTAGCTGTGGGGCTAAGCCTGGGGGAGCAGTACTTC. The V gene is TRBV7-6, the J gene TRBJ2-7, with D tentatively TRBD1 (5 bases). Germline CDR1 and CDR2: SGHVS and FNYEAQ. The CDR3 has 16 amino acids. Trimming shortened V by 0 bases and J by 7 bases, and 19 bases separated the two germline ends.

The chain couples TRBV21-1 to TRBJ1-5; the table's D call TRBD1 went unverified against the DNA. TRBV21-1 is annotated as a pseudogene. This CDR3 region has 13 residues. The CDR3: CASRGQVNQPQHF. The CDR3 coding sequence is TGTGCCAGCAGGGGACAGGTCAATCAGCCCCAGCATTTT.

This clone appeared a few times. The rearrangement joins TRBV28 to TRBJ1-1; D is undetermined. Germline CDR1 reads MDHEN; CDR2 reads SYDVKM. The length of the CDR3 is 13 residues. Trimming stripped 2 bases from V and 1 base from J, with 5 bases between. CDR3 bases: TGTGCCAGCAGTTTAAGACAGAACACTGAAGCTTTCTTT. Translation: CASSLRQNTEAFF.

The V and J genes are TRBV4-1 and TRBJ2-5; D may be TRBD2 (6 bases). The CDR3 is 17 amino acids. V was pared by 3 bases and J by 2 bases, with 19 bases between. The germline gives CDR1 MGHRA, CDR2 YSYEKL. CDR3 coding DNA: TGCGCCAGCAGCCACCCCTCCGGAGGGAATCTTCAAGAGACCCAGTACTTC. Its protein is CASSHPSGGNLQETQYF.

This clone was seen only once. The CDR3 here is CASSEGTFFGEQYF. CDR3 nucleotides: TGTGCCAGCAGTGAAGGGACTTTCTTCGGCGAGCAGTACTTC. The chain uses TRBV2 and TRBJ2-7; possible D gene TRBD2, 5 bases. Germline V CDR1 and CDR2: SNHLY, FYNNEI. The CDR3 totals 14 residues. The V end lost 1 base, the J end lost 6 bases, and 13 bases lay between the germline ends.

The gene calls are TRBV2 and TRBJ1-1; tentative D call: TRBD1 (5 bases). The germline V and J ends were trimmed by 4 bases and 1 base, with 10 bases remaining between them. The CDR3 covers 14 residues. The germline V gene encodes CDR1 SNHLY and CDR2 FYNNEI. CDR3 sequence (DNA): TGTGCCAGCAGTGTTTACGGGGGGAACACTGAAGCTTTCTTT. It is translated as CASSVYGGNTEAFF.

This sequence joins TRBV7-9 and TRBJ1-4, with 7 bases matching TRBD1. CDR3 length equals 15 residues. CDR1 is SEHNR, CDR2 FQNEAQ, per germline (reference sequence). The junction had 8 bases not matched to a gene; V was cut back by 5 bases and J by 5 bases. CDR3 bases: TGTGCCAGCAGCCCGTGGGGGACAGAGAATGAAAAACTGTTTTTT. Translated: CASSPWGTENEKLFF.

The rearrangement links TRBV19 to TRBJ2-7; possibly TRBD1 or TRBD2 for D (5 bases each). Germline-derived CDR1 and CDR2 are LNHDA and SQIVND (reference sequence). Trimming took off 3 bases at V and 2 bases at J, with 11 bases between the two ends. The CDR3 spans 14 residues. CDR3 DNA sequence: TGTGCCAGTAGTATGACCCGGGGCGCCTACGAGCAGTACTTC. It codes for CASSMTRGAYEQYF. Supplemented by reference TRBV19 and TRBJ2-7, the full variable domain reads DGGITQSPKYLFRKEGQNVTLSCEQNLNHDAMYWYRQDPGQGLRLIYYSQIVNDFQKGDIAEGYSVSREKKESFPLTVTSAQKNPTAFYLCASSMTRGAYEQYFGPGTRLTVT.

The chain is built from TRBV19 and TRBJ2-1; 11 bases map to TRBD2. V was clipped by 7 bases and J by 4 bases; unmatched bases: 6. CDR1 and CDR2 (germline): LNHDA, SQIVND (reference sequence). The CDR3 covers 15 residues. The CDR3 region has the DNA TGTGCCAGTACCCCACTAGCGGGAGATTACAATGAGCAGTTCTTC. As protein: CASTPLAGDYNEQFF.

The rearrangement joins TRBV6-5 to TRBJ1-1, with TRBD1 identical over 9 bases. The CDR3 contains 15 residues. V lost 8 bases to trimming and J lost 4 bases; unmatched junction nucleotides: 11. Germline CDR1 reads MNHEY; CDR2 reads SVGAGI. The CDR3 sequence: CASSQGGQGITEAFF. CDR3 coding DNA: TGTGCCAGCTCCCAGGGAGGACAGGGGATCACTGAAGCTTTCTTT.

This chain links TRBV29-1 with TRBJ2-3; TRBD1 is a possible D gene (6 bases). Trimming shortened V by 0 bases and J by 3 bases, and 19 bases separated the two germline ends. This CDR3 is built from 17 residues. Germline CDR1 and CDR2: SQVTM and ANQGSEA. CDR3 nucleotides: TGCAGCGTTGAAGACTATGTACAGGGTAGGGAGACAGATACGCAGTATTTT. Protein product: CSVEDYVQGRETDTQYF.

This clone came up a few times. V and J are TRBV6-1 and TRBJ2-1; TRBD2 agrees at 8 bases. The V gene end was trimmed by 0 bases and the J gene end by 6 bases; junction bases not matched to a gene: 10. Germline CDR1 is MNHNS and CDR2 is SASEGT. The CDR3 extends over 17 amino acids. CDR3 sequence: CASSEAGAGAPSNEQFF. The CDR3 DNA is TGTGCCAGCAGTGAAGCGGGAGCGGGAGCCCCCTCCAATGAGCAGTTCTTC.

The table lists this clone with a few counts. The chain uses TRBV11-1 and TRBJ2-3, with TRBD1 matching over 9 bases. J gave up 2 bases and V 5 bases, and 5 bases lay outside the gene matches. CDR3 length equals 15 residues. CDR1 SGHAT and CDR2 FQDESV come from the germline V gene (reference sequence). The CDR3 here is CASSPGTGPTDTQYF. The CDR3 coding sequence is TGTGCCAGCAGCCCCGGGACAGGGCCCACAGATACGCAGTATTTT.

As regards this clone: At one end the junction does not follow the germline gene, possibly because of a read error. The chain is built from TRBV7-7 and TRBJ1-1, with D unresolved. Germline CDR1 is SSHAT and CDR2 is FNYEAQ (reference sequence). The CDR3 totals 14 residues. The CDR3, as DNA: TGTGCTAGCAGCCCTCCCGGGGAAAACACTGAAGCTTTCTTT. Amino acids: CASSPPGENTEAFF.